These 12 T cell receptor beta chains share one sample of origin, sequenced in a study of post-analysis software for immune sequencing data. General study results and limits: Patients showed TRBV5-6, TRBV5-1 and TRBV20-1 among 4 or 5 TRBV segments more frequent than in controls.

Every TCR beta cDNA library bore unique molecular identifiers. MiXCR was run by TCRdb on the PCR reads, yielding one entry per CDR3 protein. Of hundreds of thousands of distinct CDR3 sequences in the sample, around 53% were seen once. What these receptors recognize is not known. The sequencing sample was made of blood. All receptors come from a girl between 10 and 17 years old with multiple sclerosis.

The V gene is TRBV2, the J gene TRBJ1-2, with a tentative D call TRBD1 (6 bases). This CDR3 spans 15 amino acids. The germline V gene encodes CDR1 SNHLY and CDR2 FYNNEI. V dropped 0 bases and J dropped 7 bases, with 15 bases sitting between them. In DNA, the CDR3 is TGTGCCAGCAGTGAAGCGTATCCGGGGGCGAGTGGCTACACCTTC. It encodes CASSEAYPGASGYTF.

The chain joins TRBV5-1 to TRBJ2-4, with a weak D call TRBD1 (6 bases). TRBJ2-7 matches the DNA end more closely, so the J call is doubtful. This CDR3 has 15 residues. Germline V gene data show CDR1 as SGHRS and CDR2 as YFSETQ. The CDR3 DNA sequence: TGCGCCAGCAGCTCCGGGACACAAGGCCCTCACGAGCAGTACTTC. Translation gives CASSSGTQGPHEQYF.

This clonotype was seen a handful of times. The genes are TRBV7-9 and TRBJ2-3, with D tentatively TRBD2 (5 bases). V was cut by 4 bases and J by 0 bases, with 14 bases left in between. This CDR3 contains 16 residues. Germline V gene sequence: CDR1 SEHNR, CDR2 FQNEAQ (reference sequence). CDR3: CASSSSRLSSTDTQYF. Written as DNA, the CDR3 is TGTGCCAGCAGCTCATCAAGACTATCTAGCACAGATACGCAGTATTTT.

Here the CDR3 reads CAISEGRGKNEQFF. In DNA, the CDR3 is TGTGCCATCAGTGAAGGACGGGGGAAGAATGAGCAGTTCTTC. The chain carries TRBV10-3 and TRBJ2-1; a weak D match, TRBD2 (6 bases). This CDR3 spans 14 amino acids. Trimming left V 3 bases short and J 7 bases short, with 13 bases between. Germline values: CDR1 ENHRY, CDR2 SYGVKD.

The V and J genes are TRBV20-1 and TRBJ2-2; TRBD2 might be the D (5 bases). The V end lost 0 bases, the J end lost 4 bases, and 9 bases lay between the germline ends. The germline V gene encodes CDR1 DFQATT and CDR2 SNEGSKA (reference sequence). CDR3 length: 14 amino acids. CDR3: CSARDLASTGELFF. The CDR3 DNA reads as TGCAGTGCTAGAGATCTAGCCTCCACCGGGGAGCTGTTTTTT.

This sequence joins TRBV29-1 and TRBJ2-7, with D hard to call. Germline assignment: CDR1 SQVTM and CDR2 ANQGSEA. CDR3 size: 13 residues. Trimming pared 1 base from V and 0 bases from J, leaving 7 bases between. The CDR3 loop is CSVEVGLSYEQYF. The CDR3 nucleotides are TGCAGCGTTGAAGTTGGGCTCTCCTACGAGCAGTACTTC.

This clonotype was seen just once. This chain joins TRBV6-6 and TRBJ2-7, with D hard to call. With 4 bases removed from V and 5 bases from J, the gap between germline ends came to 9 bases. The CDR3 has 12 amino acids. Germline CDR1 MNHNY, CDR2 SVGAGI (reference sequence). The CDR3, as DNA: TGTGCCAGCAGTTCCCAGGTCCACGAGCAGTACTTC. This gives the protein CASSSQVHEQYF.

V usage is TRBV20-1 and J usage is TRBJ2-5; 10 positions match TRBD2. The CDR3 is 18 residues long. J lost 4 bases, V lost 0 bases, and 14 bases had no gene match. CDR1 is DFQATT, CDR2 SNEGSKA, per germline (reference sequence). CDR3 loop: CSAREASGRGMGRETQYF. CDR3 nucleotides: TGCAGTGCTAGAGAAGCTAGCGGGAGAGGGATGGGGAGAGAGACCCAGTACTTC.

The rearrangement links TRBV15 to TRBJ2-1; D perhaps matches TRBD2 (6 bases). Germline CDR1 and CDR2: LNHNV and YYDKDF (reference sequence). The CDR3 has 17 residues. V was shortened by 1 base and J by 5 bases, with 18 bases between the two germline ends. The chain's CDR3 is CATSRVAGYRIDNEQFF. CDR3 DNA: TGTGCCACCAGCAGAGTGGCGGGATATCGGATAGACAATGAGCAGTTCTTC.

J is TRBJ2-5 and V is TRBV20-1, with TRBD2 matching 10 bases. V was clipped by 0 bases and J by 5 bases; unmatched bases: 6. The CDR3 sequence is 15 residues long. Germline V gene lookup returns CDR1 DFQATT and CDR2 SNEGSKA (reference sequence). The CDR3: CSAREASGGWETQYF. CDR3 coding DNA: TGCAGTGCTAGAGAGGCTAGCGGGGGATGGGAGACCCAGTACTTC.

The chain carries TRBV7-2 and TRBJ1-5, with D possibly TRBD1 on 6 matching bases. The germline V and J ends were trimmed by 3 bases and 1 base, with 13 bases remaining between them. The CDR3 spans 16 residues. The germline gives CDR1 SGHTA, CDR2 FQGNSA. The CDR3 sequence is CASSLLGGKSNQPQHF. In DNA, the CDR3 is TGTGCCAGCAGCTTGCTCGGGGGCAAGAGCAATCAGCCCCAGCATTTT. Together with reference TRBV7-2 and TRBJ1-5, the CDR3 gives the full variable domain: GAGVSQSPSNKVTEKGKDVELRCDPISGHTALYWYRQSLGQGLEFLIYFQGNSAPDKSGLPSDRFSAERTGGSVSTLTIQRTQQEDSAVYLCASSLLGGKSNQPQHFGDGTRLSIL.

The rearrangement uses TRBV12-3 or TRBV12-4 and TRBJ2-7; a weak D match, TRBD2 (5 bases). The length of the CDR3 is 15 residues. V was trimmed by 5 bases and J by 7 bases, leaving 21 bases between them. The DNA for the CDR3 is TGTGCCAGCAGTATCCTTATCGGGAAGTACAATGAGCAGTACTTC. Translation: CASSILIGKYNEQYF.